Here is one TCR beta chain with its context. Its antigen specificity is not known. No base-level quality is on record; no much larger clone is a single base apart. This sample was included in a study of T cell responses to AZD1222 COVID-19 vaccine (dated by TCRdb to about 2021). Context from the whole study: A total of approximately 240 trial participants underwent TCR sequencing, of whom about 210 had received two doses of AZD1222 and 26 had received two doses of the MenACWY control vaccine. Enrollment into the trials was organized by age into subgroups of 18-55, 56-69 and 70-plus years, and those subgroups contained about 160, 30 and 59 TCR-sequenced participants, respectively. Overall results and qualifications from the work: Spike-specific TCR breadth and depth rose significantly after two AZD1222 doses compared with day 0 and with MenACWY recipients. Because no day 14 peak-response samples were available, repertoires were characterized only after the peak T cell response. Conclusions about previously exposed vaccinees were limited because only a handful of AZD1222 recipients were SARS-CoV-2 seropositive at baseline. Vaccine-associated CD4 TCRs spanned the whole spike protein, with dominant responses in regions 160-218 and 743-854. Participants were mostly white British, with more females than males. The authors suggested clonal diversity may have been underestimated. In the small 56-69-year group, the increase in depth fell short of significance, most likely because of low power. Nearly half of unique spike-specific TCRs reportedly recognized epitopes outside regions mutated in the B.1.351 and B.1.1.7 variants.

V is pared back by 4 bases and J by 0 bases, with 22 bases lying between the germline termini. From the cysteine through the phenylalanine, the CDR3 covers 18 amino acids. The only DNA kept is the CDR3, 54 bases in frame from the first base. In the germline V gene, CDR1 corresponds to SQVTM and CDR2 to ANQGSEA. According to the study, the label for this sample's time point signals: about 28 days (+/-7) after the second vaccine dose. AZD1222 recipients given second doses at about 4 weeks or at about 12 weeks were pooled, since spike-specific TCR depth and breadth were not found to differ between the two schedules. Samples from vaccinated people were obtained from the UK trials COV001 and COV002, which included a single-blind randomized controlled phase 2/3 trial of AZD1222 (ChAdOx1 nCoV-19) in healthy adults. For TCRbeta chain sequencing, PBMC samples from trial participants were taken at day 0 and at day 28 after the second dose.

The CDR3 regions of human TCRbeta chains were analyzed by immunosequencing. In the paper's pipeline: Repertoire TCRs were matched against a reference library of SARS-CoV-2-specific TCRs generated with the MIRA antigen-specificity platform. Breadth was defined as the fraction of unique TCRs that were SARS-CoV-2-associated, and depth was defined as the fraction of total T cells that were SARS-CoV-2-associated. Using the MIRA data, every spike-specific TCR was mapped to the spike region that the TCR reacted to and assigned to either a CD4 or a CD8 class. Log10-transformed breadth and depth values were compared by one-way ANOVA with Sidak's multiple comparisons tests. The source is immuneACCESS, and TCRdb retained only in-frame sequences with V and J called. Part of the clones is not carried over; for the studies checked, unresolved V genes explain less than half of this, and the remainder is unexplained. The DNA was the basis for D and trimming; V, J and clone size are from that table. Across this sample there are more than 110,000 clones, with 92% seen only once. 3.5% to 4.5% of the sample goes to the ten largest clones.

Specimen: peripheral blood, collected 28 days after the second AZD1222 dose. The receptor was derived from an adult who received the AZD1222 COVID-19 vaccine. This chain joins TRBV29-1 to TRBJ2-1, with no D gene named confidently. The DNA sequence is as follows: TGCAGCGTTGGCCCAGCGCGACGCGAAGAAAGCTCCTACAATGAGCAGTTCTTC. This gives the protein CSVGPARREESSYNEQFF.